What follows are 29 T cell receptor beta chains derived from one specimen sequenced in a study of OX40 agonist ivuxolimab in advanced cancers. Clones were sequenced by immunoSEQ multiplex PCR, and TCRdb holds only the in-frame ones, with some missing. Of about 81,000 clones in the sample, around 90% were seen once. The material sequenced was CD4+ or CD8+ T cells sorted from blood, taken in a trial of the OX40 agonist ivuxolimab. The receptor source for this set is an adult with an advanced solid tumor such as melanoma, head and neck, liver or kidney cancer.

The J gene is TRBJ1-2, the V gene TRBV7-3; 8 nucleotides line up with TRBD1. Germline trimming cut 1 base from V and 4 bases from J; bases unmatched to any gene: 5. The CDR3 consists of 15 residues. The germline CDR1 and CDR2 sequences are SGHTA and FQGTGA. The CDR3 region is CASSLMAGGSYGYTF. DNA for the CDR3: TGTGCCAGCAGCTTAATGGCAGGGGGCAGCTATGGCTACACCTTC.

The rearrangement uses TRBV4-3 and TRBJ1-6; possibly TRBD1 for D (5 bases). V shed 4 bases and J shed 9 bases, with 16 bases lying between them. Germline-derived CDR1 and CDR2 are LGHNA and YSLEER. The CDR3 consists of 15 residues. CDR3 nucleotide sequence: TGCGCCAGCAGCCGAGCCGGGACCGGGGGTTCACCCCTCCACTTT. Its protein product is CASSRAGTGGSPLHF.

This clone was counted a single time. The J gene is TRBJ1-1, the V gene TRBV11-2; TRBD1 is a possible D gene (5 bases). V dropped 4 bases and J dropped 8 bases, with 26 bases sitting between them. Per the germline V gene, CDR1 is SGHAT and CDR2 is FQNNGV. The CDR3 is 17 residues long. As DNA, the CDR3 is TGTGCCAGCAGCTCTCCTTACACCGGGACCTCCCTTCCGGAAGCTTTCTTT. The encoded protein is CASSSPYTGTSLPEAFF.

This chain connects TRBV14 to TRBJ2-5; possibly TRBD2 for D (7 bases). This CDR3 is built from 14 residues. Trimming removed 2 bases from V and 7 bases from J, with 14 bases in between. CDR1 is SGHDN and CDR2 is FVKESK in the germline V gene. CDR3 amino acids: CASSQWLAGATQYF. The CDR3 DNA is TGTGCCAGCAGCCAATGGTTGGCGGGGGCGACCCAGTACTTC.

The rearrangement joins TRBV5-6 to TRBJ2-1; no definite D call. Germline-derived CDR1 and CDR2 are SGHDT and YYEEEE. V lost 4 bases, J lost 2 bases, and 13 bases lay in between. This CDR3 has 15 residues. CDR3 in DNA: TGTGCCAGCAGCCCCCGGGTGGCGCCCTACAATGAGCAGTTCTTC. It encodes CASSPRVAPYNEQFF.

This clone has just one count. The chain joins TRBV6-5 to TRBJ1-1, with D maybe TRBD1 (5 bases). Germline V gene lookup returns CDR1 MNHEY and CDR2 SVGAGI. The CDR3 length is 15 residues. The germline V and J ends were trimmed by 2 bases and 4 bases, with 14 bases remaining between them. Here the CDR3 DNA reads TGTGCCAGCAGTTACGGGGGGGAAGGTGGCACTGAAGCTTTCTTT. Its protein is CASSYGGEGGTEAFF.

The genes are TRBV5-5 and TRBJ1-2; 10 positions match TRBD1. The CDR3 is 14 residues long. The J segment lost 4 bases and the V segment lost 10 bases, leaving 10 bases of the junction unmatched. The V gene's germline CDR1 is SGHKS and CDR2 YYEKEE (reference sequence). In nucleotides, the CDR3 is TGTGCCTGCCGGGGACAGGGGCCTGCCTATGGCTACACCTTC. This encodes CACRGQGPAYGYTF.

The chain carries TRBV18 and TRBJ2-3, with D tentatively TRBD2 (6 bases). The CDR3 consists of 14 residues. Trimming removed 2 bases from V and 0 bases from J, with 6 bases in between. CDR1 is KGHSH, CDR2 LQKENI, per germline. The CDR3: CASSPAGSTDTQYF. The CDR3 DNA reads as TGTGCCAGCTCACCAGCGGGGAGCACAGATACGCAGTATTTT.

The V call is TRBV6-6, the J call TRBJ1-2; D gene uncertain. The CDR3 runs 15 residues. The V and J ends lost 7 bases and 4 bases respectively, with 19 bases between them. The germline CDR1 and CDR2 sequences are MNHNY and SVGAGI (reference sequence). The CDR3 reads CASNLGPRKPYGYTF. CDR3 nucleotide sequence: TGTGCCAGCAACTTAGGGCCAAGAAAACCCTATGGCTACACCTTC.

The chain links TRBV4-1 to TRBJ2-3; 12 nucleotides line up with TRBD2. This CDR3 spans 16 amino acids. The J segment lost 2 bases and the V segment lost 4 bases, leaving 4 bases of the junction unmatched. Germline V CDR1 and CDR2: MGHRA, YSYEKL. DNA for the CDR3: TGCGCCAGCAGCCCCCGACTAGCGGGGGTCACAGATACGCAGTATTTT. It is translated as CASSPRLAGVTDTQYF.

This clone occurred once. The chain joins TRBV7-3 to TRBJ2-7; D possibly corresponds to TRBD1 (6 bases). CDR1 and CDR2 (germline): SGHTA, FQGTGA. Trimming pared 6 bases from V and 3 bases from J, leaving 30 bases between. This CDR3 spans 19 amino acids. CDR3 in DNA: TGTGCCAGCAGTCGTAAGCCTTCCGCCCCAGTCGACAGGAACTACGAGCAGTACTTC. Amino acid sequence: CASSRKPSAPVDRNYEQYF.

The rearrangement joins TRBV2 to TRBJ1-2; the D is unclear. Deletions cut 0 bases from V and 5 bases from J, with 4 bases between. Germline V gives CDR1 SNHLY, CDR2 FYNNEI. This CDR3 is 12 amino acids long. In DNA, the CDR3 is TGTGCCAGCAGTGAAGCGGGGTATGGCTACACCTTC. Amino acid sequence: CASSEAGYGYTF.

CDR3 residues: CASGLTQAGELFF. In DNA form, the CDR3 reads TGCGCCTCTGGGCTGACCCAGGCCGGGGAGCTGTTTTTT. The chain combines TRBV5-1 with TRBJ2-2, with D uncertain. Germline CDR1 reads SGHRS; CDR2 reads YFSETQ. This CDR3 has 13 amino acids. V lost 10 bases and J lost 6, with 16 bases in between.

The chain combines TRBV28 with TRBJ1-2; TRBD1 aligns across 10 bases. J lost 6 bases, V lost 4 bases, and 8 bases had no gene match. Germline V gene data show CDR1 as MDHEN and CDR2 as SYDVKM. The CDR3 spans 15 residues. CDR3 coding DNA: TGTGCCAGCAGTTCCACCGGGACAGGGGACGATGGCTACACCTTC. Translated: CASSSTGTGDDGYTF.

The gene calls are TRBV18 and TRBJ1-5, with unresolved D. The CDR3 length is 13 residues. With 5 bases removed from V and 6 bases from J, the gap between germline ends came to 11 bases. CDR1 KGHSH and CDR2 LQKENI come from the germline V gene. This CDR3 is CASSATGRQPQHF. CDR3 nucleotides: TGTGCCAGCTCAGCCACCGGACGTCAGCCCCAGCATTTT.

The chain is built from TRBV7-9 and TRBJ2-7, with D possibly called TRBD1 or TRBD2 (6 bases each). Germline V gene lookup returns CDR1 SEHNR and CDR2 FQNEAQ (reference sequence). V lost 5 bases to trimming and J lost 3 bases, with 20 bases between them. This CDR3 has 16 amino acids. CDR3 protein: CASSPLGGGPSYEQYF. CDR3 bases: TGTGCCAGCAGCCCCCTTGGTGGGGGGCCTAGCTACGAGCAGTACTTC.

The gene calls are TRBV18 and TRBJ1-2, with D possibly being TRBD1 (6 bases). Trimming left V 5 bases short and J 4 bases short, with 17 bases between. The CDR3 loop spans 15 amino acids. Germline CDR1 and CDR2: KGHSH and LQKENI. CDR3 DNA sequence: TGTGCCAGCTCAATCGGACAGCTGAATACCTATGGCTACACCTTC. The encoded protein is CASSIGQLNTYGYTF. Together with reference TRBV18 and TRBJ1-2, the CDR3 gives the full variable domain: NAGVMQNPRHLVRRRGQEARLRCSPMKGHSHVYWYRQLPEEGLKFMVYLQKENIIDESGMPKERFSAEFPKEGPSILRIQQVVRGDSAAYFCASSIGQLNTYGYTFGSGTRLTVV.

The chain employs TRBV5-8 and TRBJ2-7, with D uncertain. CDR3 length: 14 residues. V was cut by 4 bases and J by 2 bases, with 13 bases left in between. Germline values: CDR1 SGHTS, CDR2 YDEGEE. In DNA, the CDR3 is TGTGCCAGCAGCCCCAGGTCTGTGCCCTACGAGCAGTACTTC. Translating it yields CASSPRSVPYEQYF.

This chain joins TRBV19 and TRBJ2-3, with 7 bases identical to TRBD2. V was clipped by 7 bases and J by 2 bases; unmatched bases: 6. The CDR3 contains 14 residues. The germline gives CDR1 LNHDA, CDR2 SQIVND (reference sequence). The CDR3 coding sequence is TGTGCCAGTACCCTGGGGGGGACCACAGATACGCAGTATTTT. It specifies CASTLGGTTDTQYF.

The CDR3 is CASSENSLNQPQHF. CDR3 in DNA: TGCGCCAGCAGTGAGAACAGCCTTAATCAGCCCCAGCATTTT. The chain uses TRBV10-2 and TRBJ1-5; the D is unclear. The CDR3 runs 14 residues. With 2 bases removed from V and 4 bases from J, the gap between germline ends came to 9 bases. The germline V gene encodes CDR1 WSHSY and CDR2 SAAADI.

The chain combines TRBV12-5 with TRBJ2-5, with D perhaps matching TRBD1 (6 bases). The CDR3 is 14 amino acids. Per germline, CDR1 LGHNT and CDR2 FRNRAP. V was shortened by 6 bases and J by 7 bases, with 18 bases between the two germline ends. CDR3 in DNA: TGTGCTAGTGGCTCGGACAGCCCCGCGGGGACCCAGTACTTC. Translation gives CASGSDSPAGTQYF.

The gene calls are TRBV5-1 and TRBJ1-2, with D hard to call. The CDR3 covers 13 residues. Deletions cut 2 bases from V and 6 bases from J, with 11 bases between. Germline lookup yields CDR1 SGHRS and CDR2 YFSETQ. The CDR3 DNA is TGCGCCAGCAGCTTCACAACCGAAGATGGCTACACCTTC. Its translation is CASSFTTEDGYTF. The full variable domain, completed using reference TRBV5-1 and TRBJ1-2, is KAGVTQTPRYLIKTRGQQVTLSCSPISGHRSVSWYQQTPGQGLQFLFEYFSETQRNKGNFPGRFSGRQFSNSRSEMNVSTLELGDSALYLCASSFTTEDGYTFGSGTRLTVV.

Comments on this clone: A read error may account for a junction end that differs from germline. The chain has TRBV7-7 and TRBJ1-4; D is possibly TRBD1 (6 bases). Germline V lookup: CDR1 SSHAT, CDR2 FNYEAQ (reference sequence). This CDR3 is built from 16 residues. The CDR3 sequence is CASSPSRGGVNEKLFF. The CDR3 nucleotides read TGTGCTAGCAGCCCCTCAAGAGGGGGGGTAAATGAAAAACTGTTTTTT.

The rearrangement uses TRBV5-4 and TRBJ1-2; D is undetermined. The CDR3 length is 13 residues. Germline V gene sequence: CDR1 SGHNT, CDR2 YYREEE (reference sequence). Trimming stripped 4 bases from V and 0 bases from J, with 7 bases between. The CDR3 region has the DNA TGTGCCAGCAGCCCGCAGACTAACTATGGCTACACCTTC. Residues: CASSPQTNYGYTF.

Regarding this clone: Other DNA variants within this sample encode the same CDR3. The CDR3: CASSLGQGNTEAFF. The CDR3 DNA is TGTGCCAGCAGCTTAGGACAGGGGAACACTGAAGCTTTCTTT. V gene TRBV7-9 combines with J gene TRBJ1-1, with 7 bases identical to TRBD1. The CDR3 sequence is 14 residues long. The J segment lost 1 base and the V segment lost 1 base, leaving 0 bases of the junction unmatched. Germline CDR1 is SEHNR and CDR2 is FQNEAQ (reference sequence).

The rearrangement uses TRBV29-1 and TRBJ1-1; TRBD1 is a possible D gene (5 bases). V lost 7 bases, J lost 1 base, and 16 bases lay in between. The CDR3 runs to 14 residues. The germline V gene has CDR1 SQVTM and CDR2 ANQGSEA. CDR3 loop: CSALQERGNTEAFF. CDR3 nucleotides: TGCAGCGCCTTACAGGAACGGGGGAACACTGAAGCTTTCTTT. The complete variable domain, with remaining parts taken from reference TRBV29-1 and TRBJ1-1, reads SAVISQKPSRDICQRGTSLTIQCQVDSQVTMMFWYRQQPGQSLTLIATANQGSEATYESGFVIDKFPISRPNLTFSTLTVSNMSPEDSSIYLCSALQERGNTEAFFGQGTRLTVV.

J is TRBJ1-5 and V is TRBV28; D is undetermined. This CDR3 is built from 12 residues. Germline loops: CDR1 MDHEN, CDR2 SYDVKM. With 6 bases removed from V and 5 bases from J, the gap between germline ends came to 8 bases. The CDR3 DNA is TGTGCCAGCAGCCCTGCGGATCAGCCCCAGCATTTT. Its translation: CASSPADQPQHF.

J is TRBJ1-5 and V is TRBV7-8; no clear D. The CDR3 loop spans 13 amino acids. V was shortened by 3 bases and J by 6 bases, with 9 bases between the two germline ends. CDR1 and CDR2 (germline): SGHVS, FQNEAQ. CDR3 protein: CASSFLGSQPQHF. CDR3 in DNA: TGTGCCAGCAGCTTTTTAGGATCTCAGCCCCAGCATTTT.

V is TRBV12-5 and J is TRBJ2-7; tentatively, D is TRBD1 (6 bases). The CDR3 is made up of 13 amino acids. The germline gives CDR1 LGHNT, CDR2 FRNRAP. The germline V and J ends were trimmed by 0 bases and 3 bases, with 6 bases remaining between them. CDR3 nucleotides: TGTGCTAGTGGTTTGGTAGGGGGCTACGAGCAGTACTTC. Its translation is CASGLVGGYEQYF. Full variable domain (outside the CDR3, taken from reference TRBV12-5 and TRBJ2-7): DARVTQTPRHKVTEMGQEVTMRCQPILGHNTVFWYRQTMMQGLELLAYFRNRAPLDDSGMPKDRFSAEMPDATLATLKIQPSEPRDSAVYFCASGLVGGYEQYFGPGTRLTVT.